This T cell receptor (beta chain) originates from a study of neurological immune-mediated disorders (dated by TCRdb to the late 2010s). Regarding the study in general: Peripheral blood TCR-beta repertoires from HTLV-I-associated myelopathy (HAM/TSP) patients, multiple sclerosis patients and healthy controls were compared by UMI-based sequencing. Alongside PBMC samples, the set of fewer than 110 TCR-beta libraries contained longitudinal samples, technical triplicates, and paired CD4+ and CD8+ T-cell subsets that had been sorted. Longitudinal HAM/TSP donors and healthy donors each had 3 time-points at intervals of about 3-45 months. The cohort comprised 68 subjects: 14 HAM/TSP patients, around 35 multiple sclerosis patients and approximately 20 healthy controls.

This sample's time point label indicates: longitudinal time-point 2. Libraries from unsorted PBMCs were made from 2 million PBMCs kept in RNAlater at -80 degrees C until RNA extraction. Peripheral blood was subjected to Ficoll-Hypaque density gradient centrifugation to isolate PBMCs, which were then cryopreserved in liquid nitrogen. cDNA was synthesized by template-switch 5'RACE using a primer with a 10-nucleotide random unique molecular identifier that tagged each TCR transcript. Every sequencing run covered 15-18 subjects and yielded more than 160 million TCR-beta sequences. The RNeasy kit was used for extraction of total RNA. Using the KAPA Real-time Library Amplification kit, TCR-beta VDJ regions were amplified with primers for the TCR constant region and the 5'RACE anchor. Sample indexes and Illumina adaptors were added in a first PCR, after which library yield was increased in a second PCR. After Ampure bead purification, the roughly 650 bp TCR product was size-selected on a 2% E-gel SizeSelection system. Before pooling, library quality was checked on a Bioanalyzer, concentration was measured with Qubit, and libraries were quantified with the Kapa Library Quantification kit. An Illumina HiSeq 2500 sequenced the libraries paired-end 2 x 150 bp. To increase sequence diversity, about 25-31% phiX was spiked into each library pool. Regarding the original processing steps: The quality-filtered reads were processed with the UMI-based MiGEC pipeline, whose error correction step removed more than 80% of the raw TCR sequences. IMGT germline references were used for aligning VDJ genes, and each clonotype was defined as a unique CDR3 amino acid sequence together with its V-J genes. VDJtools evaluated clonal expansion, Shannon diversity and CDR3 relatedness (CalcPairwiseDistances, ClusterSamples); CLCbio workbench built phylogenetic trees. A clone was classed as expanded if it had 8 or more unique UMIs, a cutoff based on coefficient-of-variation modelling across technical triplicates. TCRdb ran its own pipeline on the public reads, namely fastp trimming at Q25 and MiXCR clone calling, and kept in-frame beta chains. One record per CDR3 amino acid sequence lists the most common genes and DNA. These V and J calls rely on TCRdb rather than the paper's analysis. The sample table holds 81,000 or so distinct CDR3 sequences, of which approximately 13% were seen once. The ten largest clonotypes hold approximately 4.5% of the sample.

The sample holds many counts of this clonotype. Its antigen remains undetermined. Within one base of it there is no much larger clone, and no base qualities were kept. From the germline V gene, CDR1 is LGHNA and CDR2 is YNFKEQ. A distance of 15 bases separates the germline ends of V and J, which lose 5 bases and 4 bases respectively. The CDR3 holds 15 amino acids from the cysteine to the phenylalanine. Kept here is only the CDR3 DNA, which spans 45 bases and is read in frame from base 1. Here is what the overall study found, with its caveats: TCR clonal expansion was highest in HAM/TSP patients and lowest in MS patients, with MS patients falling below even healthy controls. Expanded clones from different subjects shared no identical CDR3 amino acid sequences, which suggests that TCR-beta repertoires were private in all groups.

The sequence was collected from a female donor with HTLV-1-associated myelopathy (HAM/TSP). The sequenced sample was PBMCs. The chain was built from TRBV4-2 and TRBJ1-3; TRBD1 might be the D gene, on 6 matching bases. The CDR3 reads CASSYNVQGGNTIYF. The bases read TGTGCCAGCAGCTACAATGTACAGGGAGGAAACACCATATATTTT.